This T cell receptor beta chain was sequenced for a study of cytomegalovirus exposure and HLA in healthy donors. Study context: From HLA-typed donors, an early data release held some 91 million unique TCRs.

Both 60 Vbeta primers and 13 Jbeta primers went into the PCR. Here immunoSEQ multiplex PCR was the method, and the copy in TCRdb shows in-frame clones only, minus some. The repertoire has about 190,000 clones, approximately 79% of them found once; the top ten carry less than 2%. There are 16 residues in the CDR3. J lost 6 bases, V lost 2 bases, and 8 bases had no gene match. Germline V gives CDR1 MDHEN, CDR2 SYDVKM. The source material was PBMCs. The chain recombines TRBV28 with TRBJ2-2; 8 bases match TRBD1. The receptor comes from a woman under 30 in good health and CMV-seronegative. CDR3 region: CASSLHAGGIAGELFF. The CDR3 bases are TGTGCCAGCAGTTTACACGCAGGGGGCATCGCCGGGGAGCTGTTTTTT.